Listed below are T cell receptor beta chains from one sample, sequenced in a study of beta chain features in type 1 diabetes. Measured with immunoSEQ multiplex PCR; TCRdb has only the in-frame clones, and not every one. The table has 500,000 to 850,000 clones, around 15% seen once. Sequenced input: naive CD4+ T cells from blood. The receptor source for this set is a man younger than 35 with type 1 diabetes. Each CDR3 is given with its conserved first and last residue. A D gene is named only where the DNA matches it firmly. The size entry is marked missing in some rows and otherwise reads once, few, many or a size class.

d_gene: .; j_gene: TRBJ2-7; abundance: .; v_gene: TRBV9; CDR3nt: TGTGCCAGCAGCTTAGTAGCGGCGAGGAGCTCCTACGAGCAGTACTTC; CDR3aa: CASSLVAARSSYEQYF
d_gene: TRBD1; j_gene: TRBJ2-5; abundance: few; v_gene: TRBV4-2; CDR3nt: TGTGCCAGCAGCCCAGGACAGGGGCAAGAGACCCAGTACTTC; CDR3aa: CASSPGQGQETQYF
d_gene: TRBD1; j_gene: TRBJ1-2; abundance: few; v_gene: TRBV30; CDR3nt: TGTGCCTGGGGTCTTGACAGGGCTAGAGGCTACACCTTC; CDR3aa: CAWGLDRARGYTF
d_gene: TRBD2; j_gene: TRBJ2-7; abundance: .; v_gene: TRBV25-1; CDR3nt: TGTGCCAGCAGTGCTAGCGGGGGGCTTTACGAGCAGTACTTC; CDR3aa: CASSASGGLYEQYF
d_gene: .; j_gene: TRBJ1-6; abundance: few; v_gene: TRBV2; CDR3nt: TGTGCCAGCAGTGAAGAGGGAGAATCACCCCTCCACTTT; CDR3aa: CASSEEGESPLHF
d_gene: TRBD1; j_gene: TRBJ2-3; abundance: few; v_gene: TRBV27; CDR3nt: TGTGCCAGCAGTTTAGCGCAGGGGGCAGATACGCAGTATTTT; CDR3aa: CASSLAQGADTQYF
d_gene: .; j_gene: TRBJ2-5; abundance: .; v_gene: TRBV5-6; CDR3nt: TGTGCCAGCAACAGATACAGTGGGACCCAGTACTTC; CDR3aa: CASNRYSGTQYF
d_gene: TRBD1; j_gene: TRBJ1-5; abundance: few; v_gene: TRBV4-3; CDR3nt: TGCGCCAGCAGCCCAAGGACAGGGGAACAGCCCCAGCATTTT; CDR3aa: CASSPRTGEQPQHF
d_gene: .; j_gene: TRBJ1-1; abundance: .; v_gene: TRBV5-1; CDR3nt: TGCGCCAGCAGCTTGTTGCAGAAGAACACTGAAGCTTTCTTT; CDR3aa: CASSLLQKNTEAFF
d_gene: .; j_gene: TRBJ2-7; abundance: .; v_gene: TRBV15; CDR3nt: TGTGCCACCAGCAGAGATCGGACGTCGCGGGACCACGAGCAGTACTTC; CDR3aa: CATSRDRTSRDHEQYF
d_gene: .; j_gene: TRBJ2-5; abundance: .; v_gene: TRBV7-3; CDR3nt: TGTGCCAGCAGCCGCAATAGCCAAGAGACCCAGTACTTC; CDR3aa: CASSRNSQETQYF
d_gene: TRBD2; j_gene: TRBJ2-1; abundance: few; v_gene: TRBV7-2; CDR3nt: TGTGCCAGCAGCCTACGGGGGGTCCTCATTGCTCATGAGCAGTTCTTC; CDR3aa: CASSLRGVLIAHEQFF
d_gene: .; j_gene: TRBJ1-4; abundance: .; v_gene: TRBV5-4; CDR3nt: TGTGCCAGCAGCTCTCAATCGGGGCTGGGAGAAAAACTGTTTTTT; CDR3aa: CASSSQSGLGEKLFF
d_gene: .; j_gene: TRBJ1-2; abundance: .; v_gene: TRBV9; CDR3nt: TGTGCCAGCAGCCCCCTGGGGCTCGGGTATGGCTACACCTTC; CDR3aa: CASSPLGLGYGYTF
d_gene: .; j_gene: TRBJ1-2; abundance: few; v_gene: TRBV27; CDR3nt: TGTGCCAGCAGTTCCCGGGGTTCGGGAGGCTACACCTTC; CDR3aa: CASSSRGSGGYTF
d_gene: .; j_gene: TRBJ1-5; abundance: few; v_gene: TRBV7-2; CDR3nt: TGTGCCAGCAGCTCGCCAGAGGGGAATCAGCCCCAGCATTTT; CDR3aa: CASSSPEGNQPQHF
d_gene: TRBD2; j_gene: TRBJ2-7; abundance: few; v_gene: TRBV6-5; CDR3nt: TGTGCCAGCAGATATAGCGGGGGCCCGACCTACGAGCAGTACTTC; CDR3aa: CASRYSGGPTYEQYF
d_gene: .; j_gene: TRBJ1-6; abundance: few; v_gene: TRBV7-6; CDR3nt: TGTGCCAGCAGCTTAGCGGGGGACTCACCCCTCCACTTT; CDR3aa: CASSLAGDSPLHF
d_gene: TRBD1; j_gene: TRBJ2-7; abundance: .; v_gene: TRBV11-2; CDR3nt: TGTGCCAGCAGCAGTGGATCGGGACAGGGTTTGTACGAGCAGTACTTC; CDR3aa: CASSSGSGQGLYEQYF
d_gene: .; j_gene: TRBJ2-3; abundance: few; v_gene: TRBV6-5; CDR3nt: TGTGCCAGCAGTCAGAGAGATACGCAGTATTTT; CDR3aa: CASSQRDTQYF
d_gene: .; j_gene: TRBJ1-1; abundance: few; v_gene: TRBV18; CDR3nt: TGTGCCAGCTCGTCCGGGACAACGAACACTGAAGCTTTCTTT; CDR3aa: CASSSGTTNTEAFF
d_gene: .; j_gene: TRBJ1-2; abundance: few; v_gene: TRBV6-5; CDR3nt: TGTGCCAGCAGTTACTCGTGGGCCAGGGGTCACTATGGCTACACCTTC; CDR3aa: CASSYSWARGHYGYTF
d_gene: .; j_gene: TRBJ2-2; abundance: .; v_gene: TRBV2; CDR3nt: TGTGCCAGCAGAAACACCGGCCCTGGCACCGGGGAGCTGTTTTTT; CDR3aa: CASRNTGPGTGELFF
d_gene: .; j_gene: TRBJ1-1; abundance: .; v_gene: TRBV5-4; CDR3nt: TGTGCCAGCAGCTTGGCCGGGGGGAGGTCTGAAGCTTTCTTT; CDR3aa: CASSLAGGRSEAFF
d_gene: TRBD2; j_gene: TRBJ2-3; abundance: few; v_gene: TRBV5-4; CDR3nt: TGTGCCAGCAGCCTGGGACTAGCGGGGGGGCAGGATACGCAGTATTTT; CDR3aa: CASSLGLAGGQDTQYF
d_gene: .; j_gene: TRBJ1-1; abundance: few; v_gene: TRBV25-1; CDR3nt: TGTGCCAGCAGTGAATGGGGACGGAAGAACACTGAAGCTTTCTTT; CDR3aa: CASSEWGRKNTEAFF
d_gene: .; j_gene: TRBJ2-7; abundance: few; v_gene: TRBV30; CDR3nt: TGTGCCTGGAGTTCAGGCATAACTACCGAGCAGTACTTC; CDR3aa: CAWSSGITTEQYF
d_gene: .; j_gene: TRBJ1-5; abundance: few; v_gene: TRBV10-3; CDR3nt: TGTGCCATCAAGGGTAGCGTGGACCAGCCCCAGCATTTT; CDR3aa: CAIKGSVDQPQHF
d_gene: TRBD1; j_gene: TRBJ2-2; abundance: once; v_gene: TRBV29-1; CDR3nt: TGCAGCGTACTACCGACAGGGCGCGCCGGGGAGCTGTTTTTT; CDR3aa: CSVLPTGRAGELFF
d_gene: .; j_gene: TRBJ2-1; abundance: few; v_gene: TRBV30; CDR3nt: TGTGCCTGGAGTGTACGTTACCAGCAGTTCTTC; CDR3aa: CAWSVRYQQFF
d_gene: .; j_gene: TRBJ2-3; abundance: few; v_gene: TRBV11-2; CDR3nt: TGTGCCAGCAGTCCCGTCGCGGCAGATACGCAGTATTTT; CDR3aa: CASSPVAADTQYF
d_gene: .; j_gene: TRBJ2-4; abundance: .; v_gene: TRBV21-1; CDR3nt: TGTGCCAGCAGCAAAAGACGGGGAGGGTTCGCCAAAAACATTCAGTACTTC; CDR3aa: CASSKRRGGFAKNIQYF
d_gene: .; j_gene: TRBJ1-1; abundance: .; v_gene: TRBV28; CDR3nt: TGTGCCAGCCCCTCCCGGTTGATCGGGAACACTGAAGCTTTCTTT; CDR3aa: CASPSRLIGNTEAFF
d_gene: .; j_gene: TRBJ2-1; abundance: .; v_gene: TRBV4-1; CDR3nt: TGCGCCAGCAGCCAAGATGACGGGAATACCTACAATGAGCAGTTCTTC; CDR3aa: CASSQDDGNTYNEQFF
d_gene: TRBD1; j_gene: TRBJ2-7; abundance: few; v_gene: TRBV7-7; CDR3nt: TGTGCTAGCAGTCCCGGACAGGGGTCGACCTACGAGCAGTACTTC; CDR3aa: CASSPGQGSTYEQYF
d_gene: .; j_gene: TRBJ2-5; abundance: .; v_gene: TRBV27; CDR3nt: TGTGCCAGCAGTCTAGCTACCCGTTTGGAGACCCAGTACTTC; CDR3aa: CASSLATRLETQYF
d_gene: TRBD2; j_gene: TRBJ2-1; abundance: few; v_gene: TRBV7-2; CDR3nt: TGTGCCAGCAGCTTAGTTCCAGCGGGAGGGCGAAATGAGCAGTTCTTC; CDR3aa: CASSLVPAGGRNEQFF
d_gene: .; j_gene: TRBJ1-1; abundance: once; v_gene: TRBV30; CDR3nt: TGTGCCTGGACCCGGGACCTTAAAAACACTGAAGCTTTCTTT; CDR3aa: CAWTRDLKNTEAFF
d_gene: TRBD2; j_gene: TRBJ2-5; abundance: few; v_gene: TRBV30; CDR3nt: TGTGCCTGGAGTGTACGGGGTAGCGGGAGGACAATGACCCAGTACTTC; CDR3aa: CAWSVRGSGRTMTQYF
d_gene: .; j_gene: TRBJ2-2; abundance: few; v_gene: TRBV15; CDR3nt: TGTGCCACCAGCGCACAGGTCCAGGGATACACCGGGGAGCTGTTTTTT; CDR3aa: CATSAQVQGYTGELFF
d_gene: .; j_gene: TRBJ2-6; abundance: many; v_gene: TRBV14; CDR3nt: TGTGCCAGCAGCCACGGCTCTGGGGCCAACGTCCTGACTTTC; CDR3aa: CASSHGSGANVLTF
d_gene: .; j_gene: TRBJ2-7; abundance: .; v_gene: TRBV4-2; CDR3nt: TGTGCCAGCAGCCAAATAGTTCAGGGCTACGAGCAGTACTTC; CDR3aa: CASSQIVQGYEQYF
d_gene: TRBD1; j_gene: TRBJ1-5; abundance: few; v_gene: TRBV7-2; CDR3nt: TGTGCCAGCAGCGCCCGGACAGGGGGGCAGCCCCAGCATTTT; CDR3aa: CASSARTGGQPQHF
d_gene: .; j_gene: TRBJ2-7; abundance: .; v_gene: TRBV11-1; CDR3nt: TGTGCCAGCAGCTTAGGGCAGGGAATCAACGAGCAGTACTTC; CDR3aa: CASSLGQGINEQYF
d_gene: .; j_gene: TRBJ1-4; abundance: .; v_gene: TRBV4-3; CDR3nt: TGCGCCAGCAGTTACGGGGCAGGAACTAATGAAAAACTGTTTTTT; CDR3aa: CASSYGAGTNEKLFF
d_gene: .; j_gene: TRBJ1-6; abundance: few; v_gene: TRBV30; CDR3nt: TGTGCCTGGAGGCAGGGTCCACCCCTCCACTTT; CDR3aa: CAWRQGPPLHF
d_gene: TRBD1; j_gene: TRBJ2-1; abundance: few; v_gene: TRBV4-3; CDR3nt: TGCGCCAGCAGCCAAGAAGGGACAGGGGGCAGGAATGAGCAGTTCTTC; CDR3aa: CASSQEGTGGRNEQFF
d_gene: TRBD1; j_gene: TRBJ2-4; abundance: .; v_gene: TRBV5-1; CDR3nt: TGCGCCAGCAGCTTGGGTTTCTTTACGGGACAGGCTACAAACATTCAGTACTTC; CDR3aa: CASSLGFFTGQATNIQYF
d_gene: .; j_gene: TRBJ2-3; abundance: few; v_gene: TRBV29-1; CDR3nt: TGCAGCGTTGGGCAGACTCCTCGAGATACGCAGTATTTT; CDR3aa: CSVGQTPRDTQYF
d_gene: .; j_gene: TRBJ2-3; abundance: few; v_gene: TRBV6-1; CDR3nt: TGTGCCAGCATGAACTATACGCAGTATTTT; CDR3aa: CASMNYTQYF
d_gene: .; j_gene: TRBJ1-5; abundance: few; v_gene: TRBV30; CDR3nt: TGTGCCTGGAGTGTCTTCGGACAGCTACTCAATCAGCCCCAGCATTTT; CDR3aa: CAWSVFGQLLNQPQHF
d_gene: .; j_gene: TRBJ1-1; abundance: few; v_gene: TRBV9; CDR3nt: TGTGCCAGCAGCCTTACCGGGACATCGAACACTGAAGCTTTCTTT; CDR3aa: CASSLTGTSNTEAFF
d_gene: TRBD2; j_gene: TRBJ2-5; abundance: few; v_gene: TRBV2; CDR3nt: TGTGCCAGCAGTGCGGGGACTAGCGGACAAGAGACCCAGTACTTC; CDR3aa: CASSAGTSGQETQYF
d_gene: TRBD1; j_gene: TRBJ2-5; abundance: few; v_gene: TRBV7-2; CDR3nt: TGTGCCAGCAGCCGTAACGGACAGGGTTTTCAAGAGACCCAGTACTTC; CDR3aa: CASSRNGQGFQETQYF
d_gene: .; j_gene: TRBJ2-7; abundance: few; v_gene: TRBV29-1; CDR3nt: TGCAGCGTTAATCTAGGTACCTACGAGCAGTACTTC; CDR3aa: CSVNLGTYEQYF
d_gene: TRBD1; j_gene: TRBJ2-4; abundance: .; v_gene: TRBV6-1; CDR3nt: TGTGCCACCAAAGGGACAGGTAGTAAAAACATTCAGTACTTC; CDR3aa: CATKGTGSKNIQYF
d_gene: .; j_gene: TRBJ2-1; abundance: .; v_gene: TRBV6-5; CDR3nt: TGTGCTACGAGACAGGCCTTTCATGAGCAGTTCTTC; CDR3aa: CATRQAFHEQFF